Sequencing of this T cell receptor beta chain was carried out in a study of T cell responses to AZD1222 COVID-19 vaccine. Per the germline V gene, CDR1 is SEHNR and CDR2 is FQNEAQ (reference sequence). The CDR3 runs to 13 residues. Trimming took 2 bases from V and 3 from J, leaving 6 bases between them. Profiled with immunoSEQ multiplex PCR; TCRdb holds only in-frame clones, not every one. The table records about 150,000 clones, around 90% of them present only once. Points from the study as a whole: Donors in the cohort were predominantly white British and more often female, and clonal diversity was possibly underestimated. The span of vaccine-associated CD4 TCRs extended across spike, with dominance at 160-218 and 743-854. Unmutated variant regions are reportedly the target of nearly half of TCRs that are spike-specific. There were repertoire samples only from the period after the peak T cell response.

Turning to this clone: Antigen: not known.

This specimen consisted of peripheral blood, obtained 28 days after the second AZD1222 dose. The TCR comes from an adult who received the AZD1222 COVID-19 vaccine. The V call is TRBV7-9, the J call TRBJ2-3; D is undetermined. In DNA, the CDR3 is TGTGCCAGCAGCTTACTGACGACAGATACGCAGTATTTT. Translating it yields CASSLLTTDTQYF. Supplemented by reference TRBV7-9 and TRBJ2-3, the full variable domain reads DTGVSQNPRHKITKRGQNVTFRCDPISEHNRLYWYRQTLGQGPEFLTYFQNEAQLEKSRLLSDRFSAERPKGSFSTLEIQRTEQGDSAMYLCASSLLTTDTQYFGPGTRLTVL.